This T cell receptor (beta chain) was sequenced during a study of T cell responses to AZD1222 COVID-19 vaccine. General observations from the study: Increased Spike-specific TCR breadth and depth were observed after two AZD1222 doses. Reports say nearly half of spike-specific TCRs go after unmutated variant regions. Sampled repertoires all dated from after the peak T cell response.

The germline V and J ends were trimmed by 1 base and 4 bases, with 10 bases remaining between them. The CDR3 runs 14 residues. Germline V gene sequence: CDR1 MGHRA, CDR2 YSYEKL. TCRdb keeps only in-frame clones here, not all; method: immunoSEQ multiplex PCR. Of approximately 150,000 clones listed, roughly 92% are singletons. Note on this clone: Antigen specificity is unknown.

The chain couples TRBV4-1 to TRBJ1-2; D may be TRBD1 (5 bases). The material sequenced was peripheral blood, taken on day 0 of AZD1222 vaccination. This sequence was found in an adult in good health. Here the CDR3 DNA reads TGCGCCAGCAGCCAAGGGTGGGGGACCTATGGCTACACCTTC. Its protein is CASSQGWGTYGYTF.